The 21 T cell receptor beta chains listed next were all sequenced from one sample in a study of blood T cell repertoires in COVID-19 (dated by TCRdb to 2020 to 2021). The library was generated by the immunoSEQ multiplex PCR assay. Held by TCRdb, this immuneACCESS table contains in-frame sequences only and omits some clones. Under half of the omission traces to an unresolved V gene where checked; the cause of the rest is unknown. Recorded for this sample are 110,000 to 150,000 clones; around 81% of them occurred a single time. Under 9.5% of the sample rests with the top ten. The sequenced material came from peripheral blood. The origin of the receptors is a human donor in a cohort sampled during active COVID-19.

The V call is TRBV24-1, the J call TRBJ2-1, with TRBD1 as a possible D gene (6 bases). V lost 5 bases and J 7 bases, leaving 11 bases between the germline ends. Germline CDR1 KGHDR, CDR2 SFDVKD. This CDR3 is 13 amino acids long. This CDR3 reads CATSGNRANEQFF. Here the CDR3 DNA reads TGTGCCACCAGTGGAAACAGGGCTAATGAGCAGTTCTTC.

The rearrangement joins TRBV6-1 to TRBJ2-1; 9 bases are shared with TRBD2. The V gene end was trimmed by 2 bases and the J gene end by 9 bases; junction bases not matched to a gene: 17. The CDR3 contains 18 residues. Germline V gives CDR1 MNHNS, CDR2 SASEGT. The CDR3 spells CASSEPAGGKQGGSEQFF. The CDR3 nucleotides are TGTGCCAGCAGTGAACCAGCGGGGGGAAAACAAGGGGGTAGTGAGCAGTTCTTC.

This chain joins TRBV7-2 and TRBJ2-1, with TRBD1 matching 9 bases. V shed 5 bases, J shed 7 bases, and the junction held 9 bases outside the gene matches. From germline, CDR1 is SGHTA and CDR2 FQGNSA. The CDR3 has 15 residues. The CDR3, as DNA: TGTGCCAGCAGCGCCGGGACAGGGATGTGGAATGAGCAGTTCTTC. It codes for CASSAGTGMWNEQFF.

The gene calls are TRBV5-8 and TRBJ2-2; TRBD1 aligns across 8 bases. The V gene end was trimmed by 0 bases and the J gene end by 5 bases; junction bases not matched to a gene: 9. The V gene's germline CDR1 is SGHTS and CDR2 YDEGEE. The CDR3 is 17 amino acids. In DNA form, the CDR3 reads TGTGCCAGCAGCTTGGGAGCCGGCAGGGGGCAAACCGGGGAGCTGTTTTTT. It encodes CASSLGAGRGQTGELFF. Full variable domain (missing parts from reference TRBV5-8 and TRBJ2-2): EAGVTQSPTHLIKTRGQQATLRCSPISGHTSVYWYQQALGLGLQFLLWYDEGEERNRGNFPPRFSGRQFPNYSSELNVNALELEDSALYLCASSLGAGRGQTGELFFGEGSRLTVL.

Written as DNA, the CDR3 is TGTGCCACCAGCCCGGGGGAGGGCTCGGCTCAGCCCCAGCATTTT. It yields the protein CATSPGEGSAQPQHF. The gene calls are TRBV15 and TRBJ1-5; D perhaps matches TRBD1 (5 bases). The germline gives CDR1 LNHNV, CDR2 YYDKDF (reference sequence). V was cut by 5 bases and J by 6 bases, with 17 bases left in between. This CDR3 contains 15 residues.

CDR3 in DNA: TGTGCCAGCAGCAGGGGCAGTAATGAAAAACTGTTTTTT. It yields the protein CASSRGSNEKLFF. The chain combines TRBV5-4 with TRBJ1-4, with D maybe TRBD1 (5 bases). CDR3 size: 13 residues. Per the germline V gene, CDR1 is SGHNT and CDR2 is YYREEE (reference sequence). Trimming cost V 4 bases and J 4 bases, with 8 bases left between them.

The chain carries TRBV14 and TRBJ1-2, with 9 bases identical to TRBD1. Germline CDR1 reads SGHDN; CDR2 reads FVKESK. V gave up 0 bases and J gave up 6 bases; unmatched junction bases: 8. This CDR3 region has 16 residues. The CDR3 loop is CASSQDVWTGVDGYTF. CDR3 nucleotide sequence: TGTGCCAGCAGCCAAGATGTCTGGACAGGGGTCGATGGCTACACCTTC.

This chain connects TRBV10-2 to TRBJ2-7; perhaps TRBD1 as D (7 bases). The germline gives CDR1 WSHSY, CDR2 SAAADI. The V gene lost 6 bases and the J gene lost 2 bases, with 11 bases spanning the gap. The CDR3 runs to 13 residues. The CDR3 coding sequence is TGCGCCAGCAGGGGGGGACAGCCCTACGAGCAGTACTTC. Translation gives CASRGGQPYEQYF.

The CDR3 loop reads CASSFSSGGETQYF. The DNA for the CDR3 is TGCGCCAGCAGCTTTTCTAGCGGGGGGGAGACCCAGTACTTC. The rearrangement uses TRBV5-1 and TRBJ2-5; 11 nucleotides align to TRBD2. The CDR3 sequence is 14 residues long. V shed 2 bases and J 5 bases; nucleotides not matched to a gene: 2. CDR1 is SGHRS, CDR2 YFSETQ, per germline.

Here the CDR3 DNA reads TGCAGTGCTAGTACCGGGACTAGGGGTAGGGAGACCAAAAACATTCAGTACTTC. Translated: CSASTGTRGRETKNIQYF. The chain couples TRBV20-1 to TRBJ2-4; 8 bases line up with TRBD2. Germline loops: CDR1 DFQATT, CDR2 SNEGSKA (reference sequence). CDR3 size: 18 residues. With 3 bases clipped from V and 2 bases from J, the junction kept 15 bases outside the gene matches.

The chain combines TRBV5-1 with TRBJ2-7, with D unclear. From germline, CDR1 is SGHRS and CDR2 YFSETQ. Between the trimmed V and J ends, which lost 2 bases and 3 bases, there was a span of 9 bases. The CDR3 loop spans 13 amino acids. CDR3 protein: CASSFFVGYEQYF. In DNA form, the CDR3 reads TGCGCCAGCAGCTTTTTTGTCGGCTACGAGCAGTACTTC.

The rearrangement links TRBV5-1 to TRBJ2-3, with 11 bases aligning to TRBD2. The CDR3 loop spans 17 amino acids. Germline assignment: CDR1 SGHRS and CDR2 YFSETQ. V gave up 3 bases and J gave up 0 bases; unmatched junction bases: 6. The CDR3, as DNA: TGCGCCAGCAGCTCCCCGGGACTAGCGGATAGCACAGATACGCAGTATTTT. Translating it yields CASSSPGLADSTDTQYF.

The chain couples TRBV5-6 to TRBJ2-3; 14 bases agree with TRBD2. V lost 3 bases to trimming and J lost 2 bases; unmatched junction nucleotides: 5. Germline loops: CDR1 SGHDT, CDR2 YYEEEE. The CDR3 length is 17 residues. The CDR3 DNA reads TGTGCCAGCAGCTCCGGACTAGCGGGGGGCTACACAGATACGCAGTATTTT. Translated, it gives CASSSGLAGGYTDTQYF.

The rearrangement uses TRBV6-5 and TRBJ1-1; no reliable D call. Trimming took off 4 bases at V and 0 bases at J, with 3 bases between the two ends. This CDR3 is built from 12 residues. Germline V gene lookup returns CDR1 MNHEY and CDR2 SVGAGI. The CDR3 region is CASSSVNTEAFF. Written as DNA, the CDR3 is TGTGCCAGCAGTTCGGTGAACACTGAAGCTTTCTTT.

The chain employs TRBV18 and TRBJ2-7; a weak D match, TRBD1 (6 bases). From germline, CDR1 is KGHSH and CDR2 LQKENI. The CDR3 has 13 residues. Trimming shortened V by 6 bases and J by 4 bases, and 13 bases separated the two germline ends. In nucleotides, the CDR3 is TGTGCCAGCTCGCACGGACAGATTTACGAGCAGTACTTC. It specifies CASSHGQIYEQYF.

In its sample, this clone was seen a few times. J is TRBJ2-3 and V is TRBV4-1, with 11 bases lining up with TRBD1. The trim removed 0 bases at V and 3 bases at J, leaving 5 bases unmatched. Germline CDR1 reads MGHRA; CDR2 reads YSYEKL. The CDR3 totals 17 residues. This CDR3 reads CASSQDLGTGGTDTQYF. For the CDR3, the DNA is TGCGCCAGCAGCCAAGATCTGGGGACAGGGGGGACAGATACGCAGTATTTT.

The V and J genes are TRBV5-1 and TRBJ1-2, with 7 bases matching TRBD1. V trimming: 1 base; J trimming: 2 bases; junction bases outside the gene matches: 2. Per the germline V gene, CDR1 is SGHRS and CDR2 is YFSETQ. The CDR3 spans 14 residues. CDR3 region: CASSLTTGNYGYTF. Here the CDR3 DNA reads TGCGCCAGCAGCTTGACGACAGGGAACTATGGCTACACCTTC. Supplemented by reference TRBV5-1 and TRBJ1-2, the full variable domain reads KAGVTQTPRYLIKTRGQQVTLSCSPISGHRSVSWYQQTPGQGLQFLFEYFSETQRNKGNFPGRFSGRQFSNSRSEMNVSTLELGDSALYLCASSLTTGNYGYTFGSGTRLTVV.

The chain couples TRBV7-9 to TRBJ1-2; D is perhaps TRBD1 (6 bases). Trimming took 6 bases from V and 4 from J, leaving 21 bases between them. CDR3 length: 16 residues. Germline loops: CDR1 SEHNR, CDR2 FQNEAQ (reference sequence). This CDR3 is CASSQLSGGAGYGYTF. DNA for the CDR3: TGTGCCAGCAGTCAACTGTCGGGGGGCGCAGGCTATGGCTACACCTTC.

The chain couples TRBV11-2 to TRBJ2-5; D uncertain. Germline loops: CDR1 SGHAT, CDR2 FQNNGV. This CDR3 spans 16 amino acids. V was clipped by 1 base and J by 1 base, with 13 bases between them. In DNA, the CDR3 is TGTGCCAGCAGCTTAGTTGGTAGTCTAAGCCAAGAGACCCAGTACTTC. Amino acid sequence: CASSLVGSLSQETQYF.

The V and J genes are TRBV3-1 (or the pseudogene TRBV3-2) and TRBJ1-3; D is undetermined. The germline gives CDR1 LGHDT, CDR2 YNNKEL (reference sequence). The CDR3 is 13 amino acids. V was pared by 2 bases and J by 7 bases, with 9 bases between. The CDR3 protein is CASSQLGGNTIYF. CDR3 nucleotide sequence: TGTGCCAGCAGCCAACTCGGAGGGAACACCATATATTTT.

This chain links TRBV5-8 with TRBJ2-2, with 11 bases lining up with TRBD1. This CDR3 is built from 17 residues. Germline V gene lookup returns CDR1 SGHTS and CDR2 YDEGEE. Losses at the gene ends were 5 bases for V and 3 bases for J; bases not matched to a gene: 9. The CDR3 is CASRRGQGALDTGELFF. The CDR3 DNA reads as TGTGCCAGCAGACGTGGACAGGGGGCGCTCGACACCGGGGAGCTGTTTTTT.